The 14 T cell receptor beta chains given below trace back to one sample, sequenced in a study of T cell clonotyping in hematopoietic cell transplantation. Described time point: recipient sample about 28 days before transplant, after cytoreduction. Clones were read by immunoSEQ multiplex PCR, and TCRdb kept only the in-frame ones, dropping some. The table lists tens of thousands of clones, around 95% of them singletons. The input for sequencing was peripheral blood mononuclear cells, taken before stem cell transplant. The receptors were gathered from a man between 35 and 55 years old with chronic myeloid leukemia. Some clones in this sample may be carry-over from other donors' samples.

The chain has TRBV19 and TRBJ1-5; the D is unclear. The CDR3 runs 13 residues. Germline loops: CDR1 LNHDA, CDR2 SQIVND (reference sequence). V was pared by 4 bases and J by 5 bases, with 9 bases between. CDR3: CASSTHTDQPQHF. Written as DNA, the CDR3 is TGTGCCAGTAGTACCCACACCGATCAGCCCCAGCATTTT.

This clone was seen just once. The chain couples TRBV5-6 to TRBJ2-6, with unresolved D. The germline V gene encodes CDR1 SGHDT and CDR2 YYEEEE. Trimming took off 0 bases at V and 0 bases at J, with 4 bases between the two ends. The CDR3 loop spans 15 amino acids. CDR3 sequence reads: CASSLVASGANVLTF. The CDR3 DNA sequence: TGTGCCAGCAGCTTGGTCGCCTCTGGGGCCAACGTCCTGACTTTC.

This chain connects TRBV5-1 to TRBJ1-4; a possible D gene is TRBD1 (5 bases). Trimming took off 0 bases at V and 11 bases at J, with 17 bases between the two ends. Germline values: CDR1 SGHRS, CDR2 YFSETQ. The CDR3 sequence is 15 residues long. The CDR3 sequence is CASSLANRLSSKLFF. The DNA of the CDR3 is TGCGCCAGCAGCTTGGCCAACAGGTTATCATCTAAACTGTTTTTT.

The rearrangement links TRBV10-3 to TRBJ1-2; maybe TRBD1 (6 bases). CDR1 is ENHRY and CDR2 is SYGVKD in the germline V gene. V was trimmed by 6 bases and J by 3 bases, leaving 14 bases between them. The CDR3 contains 14 residues. This chain's CDR3 is CAISGTGRDYGYTF. CDR3 bases: TGTGCCATCAGCGGTACAGGGAGGGACTATGGCTACACCTTC.

This chain connects TRBV29-1 to TRBJ2-5, with D unclear. The CDR3 spans 11 residues. Per the germline V gene, CDR1 is SQVTM and CDR2 is ANQGSEA. V was shortened by 5 bases and J by 2 bases, with 6 bases between the two germline ends. The CDR3 region is CSVRTQETQYF. CDR3 nucleotide sequence: TGCAGCGTTCGAACTCAAGAGACCCAGTACTTC.

The chain is built from TRBV7-3 and TRBJ2-6; 11 bases map to TRBD2. CDR1 SGHTA and CDR2 FQGTGA come from the germline V gene. The CDR3 totals 20 residues. The junction had 12 bases not matched to a gene; V was cut back by 5 bases and J by 0 bases. DNA of the CDR3: TGTGCCAGCAGCCCCAGACCCAGACTAGCGGGGATCTCTGGGGCCAACGTCCTGACTTTC. This codes for CASSPRPRLAGISGANVLTF.

V and J are TRBV30 and TRBJ2-5; 9 positions agree with TRBD1. The CDR3 is made up of 13 amino acids. J was trimmed by 5 bases and V by 5 bases; bases with no gene match: 6. The germline V gene encodes CDR1 GTSNPN and CDR2 SVGIG (reference sequence). CDR3 region: CAWVTGGWETQYF. The CDR3 DNA follows: TGTGCCTGGGTTACAGGGGGCTGGGAGACCCAGTACTTC. Looking up the rest from reference TRBV30 and TRBJ2-5 gives the full variable domain: SQTIHQWPATLVQPVGSPLSLECTVEGTSNPNLYWYRQAAGRGLQLLFYSVGIGQISSEVPQNLSASRPQDRQFILSSKKLLLSDSGFYLCAWVTGGWETQYFGPGTRLLVL.

This clone has just a few counts. This chain uses TRBV19 with TRBJ1-1; 8 bases agree with TRBD1. V gave up 7 bases and J gave up 5 bases; unmatched junction bases: 9. The CDR3 spans 14 residues. Germline CDR1 is LNHDA and CDR2 is SQIVND (reference sequence). Here the CDR3 DNA reads TGTGCCAGTATACGTACAGGGGGGGTGACTGAAGCTTTCTTT. Its protein product is CASIRTGGVTEAFF.

J is TRBJ2-6 and V is TRBV15; maybe TRBD2 (6 bases). V gave up 0 bases and J gave up 3 bases, with 15 bases separating them. Germline assignment: CDR1 LNHNV and CDR2 YYDKDF (reference sequence). This CDR3 is built from 18 residues. Here the CDR3 reads CATSRDWKGGGGANVLTF. As DNA, the CDR3 is TGTGCCACCAGCAGAGATTGGAAGGGAGGTGGTGGGGCCAACGTCCTGACTTTC. Full variable domain (remainder filled in from reference TRBV15 and TRBJ2-6): DAMVIQNPRYQVTQFGKPVTLSCSQTLNHNVMYWYQQKSSQAPKLLFHYYDKDFNNEADTPDNFQSRRPNTSFCFLDIRSPGLGDTAMYLCATSRDWKGGGGANVLTFGAGSRLTVL.

The chain employs TRBV19 and TRBJ1-1; D remains ambiguous. V was pared by 3 bases and J by 1 base, with 6 bases between. The germline gives CDR1 LNHDA, CDR2 SQIVND (reference sequence). This CDR3 has 13 amino acids. The CDR3 spells CASSMVKNTEAFF. The CDR3 bases are TGTGCCAGTAGTATGGTTAAGAACACTGAAGCTTTCTTT.

The chain employs TRBV10-3 and TRBJ2-7; 8 nucleotides match TRBD1. The J segment lost 5 bases and the V segment lost 6 bases, leaving 3 bases of the junction unmatched. Germline V lookup: CDR1 ENHRY, CDR2 SYGVKD. There are 12 residues in the CDR3. CDR3: CAIRDRVDEQYF. The DNA of the CDR3 is TGTGCCATCAGGGACAGGGTTGACGAGCAGTACTTC.

The chain uses TRBV5-1 and TRBJ1-2; 7 bases line up with TRBD1. From germline, CDR1 is SGHRS and CDR2 YFSETQ. The V gene end was trimmed by 4 bases and the J gene end by 4 bases; junction bases not matched to a gene: 4. The CDR3 is 13 residues long. CDR3 sequence reads: CASSPGTVYGYTF. CDR3 DNA sequence: TGCGCCAGCAGCCCCGGGACAGTCTATGGCTACACCTTC.

The J gene is TRBJ2-5, the V gene TRBV7-6; 8 nucleotides match TRBD2. V was pared by 0 bases and J by 9 bases, with 18 bases of the junction left unmatched. The CDR3 is 18 residues long. In germline, CDR1 is SGHVS, CDR2 FNYEAQ. The CDR3 DNA sequence: TGTGCCAGCAGCTTAGCGCTATTGAGAAGCGGGGGCCGGGGGGCCCAGTACTTC. Its translation: CASSLALLRSGGRGAQYF.

This sequence joins TRBV4-2 and TRBJ1-5; no definite D call. The length of the CDR3 is 16 residues. V lost 0 bases, J lost 3 bases, and 12 bases lay in between. Germline V gene lookup returns CDR1 LGHNA and CDR2 YNFKEQ. The chain's CDR3 is CASSQDRRGLNQPQHF. CDR3 nucleotides: TGTGCCAGCAGCCAAGATAGAAGAGGCCTCAATCAGCCCCAGCATTTT.